The next 17 T cell receptor beta chains were all read from a single sample in a study of blood T cell repertoires in COVID-19. The protocol was immunoSEQ multiplex PCR, while the TCRdb copy is restricted to in-frame clones and leaves out a portion. The sample has fewer than 250,000 clones, 80% to 95% seen once. Sequencing used peripheral blood. The receptor set was obtained from a man aged 25-45 years with COVID-19, enrolled during active disease.

This chain joins TRBV9 and TRBJ1-3, with D maybe TRBD1 (6 bases). The CDR3 spans 15 residues. Germline V CDR1 and CDR2: SGDLS, YYNGEE. V lost 4 bases and J lost 1, with 12 bases in between. The chain's CDR3 is CASSTLQGSGNTIYF. The CDR3 nucleotides read TGTGCCAGCAGCACACTACAGGGATCTGGAAACACCATATATTTT.

The chain joins TRBV12-3 or TRBV12-4 to TRBJ2-7, with D perhaps TRBD1 (6 bases). The germline V and J ends were trimmed by 6 bases and 3 bases, with 9 bases remaining between them. This CDR3 spans 12 amino acids. The chain's CDR3 is CASSWDIYEQYF. The CDR3 bases are TGTGCCAGCAGCTGGGACATCTACGAGCAGTACTTC.

The gene calls are TRBV30 and TRBJ2-3, with 8 bases aligning to TRBD2. The germline V gene encodes CDR1 GTSNPN and CDR2 SVGIG (reference sequence). The CDR3 has 12 residues. Unmatched junction bases numbered 8, after V lost 4 bases and J lost 11 bases. The CDR3 is CAWTGGGRRQYF. In nucleotides, the CDR3 is TGTGCCTGGACCGGCGGGGGGAGGAGGCAGTATTTT.

J is TRBJ2-7 and V is TRBV7-9; no reliable D call. The CDR3 loop spans 16 amino acids. With 5 bases removed from V and 4 bases from J, the gap between germline ends came to 21 bases. CDR1 and CDR2 (germline): SEHNR, FQNEAQ (reference sequence). Here the CDR3 DNA reads TGTGCCAGCAGCCCTCGACCGAGGAGTATCGAGTACGAGCAGTACTTC. This sequence encodes CASSPRPRSIEYEQYF.

Comments on this clone: The same CDR3 also results from other DNA sequences found in this sample. The chain recombines TRBV30 with TRBJ1-5; no clear D gene. This CDR3 is built from 13 residues. In germline, CDR1 is GTSNPN, CDR2 SVGIG (reference sequence). V was pared by 0 bases and J by 2 bases, with 5 bases between. Written as DNA, the CDR3 is TGTGCCTGGAGTGTCCAGGGCAATCAGCCCCAGCATTTT. This sequence encodes CAWSVQGNQPQHF.

J is TRBJ1-6 and V is TRBV19, with D perhaps matching TRBD1 (5 bases). The CDR3 is 14 amino acids. V lost 7 bases and J lost 6, with 13 bases in between. The V gene's germline CDR1 is LNHDA and CDR2 SQIVND (reference sequence). The CDR3, as DNA: TGTGCCAGTACCTGGGGGGGTGTTAATTCACCCCTCCACTTT. Encoded protein: CASTWGGVNSPLHF.

This rearrangement joins TRBV13 to TRBJ2-2; 7 nucleotides align to TRBD1. CDR3 length equals 17 residues. Germline V CDR1 and CDR2: PRHDT, FYEKMQ (reference sequence). V was pared by 3 bases and J by 2 bases, with 9 bases of the junction left unmatched. The CDR3 nucleotides are TGTGCCAGCAGCTTCGACAGGGAAACATCAAACACCGGGGAGCTGTTTTTT. It yields the protein CASSFDRETSNTGELFF.

V is TRBV10-3 and J is TRBJ2-7, with a tentative D call TRBD1 (5 bases). This CDR3 has 12 amino acids. The V end was cut by 2 bases, the J end by 3 bases, with 5 bases between. Germline V gene data show CDR1 as ENHRY and CDR2 as SYGVKD. The CDR3: CAISEDSYEQYF. DNA for the CDR3: TGTGCCATCAGTGAGGACAGCTACGAGCAGTACTTC.

The chain uses TRBV5-1 and TRBJ2-7; D uncertain. The germline V gene encodes CDR1 SGHRS and CDR2 YFSETQ. This CDR3 has 14 residues. V was trimmed by 4 bases and J by 0 bases, leaving 11 bases between them. The CDR3 DNA reads as TGCGCCAGCAGCCGTGACACGAGCTCCTACGAGCAGTACTTC. Translation: CASSRDTSSYEQYF.

The rearrangement joins TRBV5-1 to TRBJ1-1; D is unclear. The germline V gene encodes CDR1 SGHRS and CDR2 YFSETQ. V was pared by 0 bases and J by 4 bases, with 4 bases between. The CDR3 has 12 residues. DNA for the CDR3: TGCGCCAGCAGCTTGGAGAGCACTGAAGCTTTCTTT. Encoded protein: CASSLESTEAFF.

The gene calls are TRBV18 and TRBJ1-5; TRBD1 matches 8 bases. Germline CDR1 and CDR2: KGHSH and LQKENI. With 6 bases clipped from V and 4 bases from J, the junction kept 8 bases outside the gene matches. The CDR3 is 15 residues long. The CDR3 DNA sequence: TGTGCCAGCTCGTCTACAGGGGGTGCGAATCAGCCCCAGCATTTT. Its translation: CASSSTGGANQPQHF.

V is TRBV5-1 and J is TRBJ1-1; 7 bases line up with TRBD1. Unmatched junction bases numbered 5, after V lost 2 bases and J lost 4 bases. The CDR3 is 14 residues long. Germline values: CDR1 SGHRS, CDR2 YFSETQ. Here the CDR3 DNA reads TGCGCCAGCAGCTTCGGACAGGCGACCACTGAAGCTTTCTTT. Residues: CASSFGQATTEAFF.

The chain recombines TRBV19 with TRBJ1-5, with 8 bases aligning to TRBD1. Germline loops: CDR1 LNHDA, CDR2 SQIVND (reference sequence). The CDR3 is 15 residues long. The V and J ends lost 7 bases and 4 bases, in that order; junction bases with no gene match: 9. The CDR3 protein is CASTVRGRLNQPQHF. The CDR3 DNA follows: TGTGCCAGTACCGTCAGGGGGCGACTTAATCAGCCCCAGCATTTT. Based on the CDR3 plus reference TRBV19 and TRBJ1-5, the full variable domain is DGGITQSPKYLFRKEGQNVTLSCEQNLNHDAMYWYRQDPGQGLRLIYYSQIVNDFQKGDIAEGYSVSREKKESFPLTVTSAQKNPTAFYLCASTVRGRLNQPQHFGDGTRLSIL.

The chain recombines TRBV18 with TRBJ2-4, with 10 bases that match TRBD2. Trimming at V came to 3 bases and at J to 0 bases, leaving 5 bases not matched to a gene. CDR1 KGHSH and CDR2 LQKENI come from the germline V gene. The CDR3 runs 17 residues. As DNA, the CDR3 is TGTGCCAGCTCACCGTTCACTAGCGGGGAAGCCAAAAACATTCAGTACTTC. Its translation: CASSPFTSGEAKNIQYF.

This chain links TRBV12-3 or TRBV12-4 with TRBJ2-3; D is perhaps TRBD2 (5 bases). The CDR3 is 13 residues long. Trimming shortened V by 6 bases and J by 6 bases, and 13 bases separated the two germline ends. CDR3 nucleotide sequence: TGTGCCAGCAGCCTTGGGGAGTCGGATACGCAGTATTTT. Amino acids: CASSLGESDTQYF.

The chain couples TRBV5-1 to TRBJ1-3; D not certain. V lost 0 bases and J lost 8, with 12 bases in between. The CDR3 contains 14 residues. CDR1 is SGHRS and CDR2 is YFSETQ in the germline V gene. DNA of the CDR3: TGCGCCAGCAGCTTGGGGCCTCTAGCAGACACCATATATTTT. Translating gives CASSLGPLADTIYF.

This clone was counted a single time. This chain uses TRBV6-5 with TRBJ1-5, with TRBD1 as a possible D gene (5 bases). CDR3 size: 13 residues. Germline CDR1 and CDR2: MNHEY and SVGAGI. Trimming removed 8 bases at V and 2 bases at J, with 10 bases between. As DNA, the CDR3 is TGTGCCAGCGGGGGGACGCGCAATCAGCCCCAGCATTTT. It codes for CASGGTRNQPQHF.